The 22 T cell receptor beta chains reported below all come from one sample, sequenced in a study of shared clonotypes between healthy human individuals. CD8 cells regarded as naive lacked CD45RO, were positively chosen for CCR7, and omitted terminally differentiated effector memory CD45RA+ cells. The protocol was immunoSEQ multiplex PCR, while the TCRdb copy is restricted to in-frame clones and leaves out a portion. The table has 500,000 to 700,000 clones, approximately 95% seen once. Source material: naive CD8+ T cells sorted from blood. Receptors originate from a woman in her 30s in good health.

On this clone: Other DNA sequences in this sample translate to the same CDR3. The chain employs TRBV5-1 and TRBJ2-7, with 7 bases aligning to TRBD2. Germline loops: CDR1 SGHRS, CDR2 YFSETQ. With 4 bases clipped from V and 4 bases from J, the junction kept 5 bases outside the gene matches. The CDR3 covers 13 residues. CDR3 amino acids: CASSAGDSYEQYF. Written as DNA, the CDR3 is TGCGCCAGCAGCGCGGGAGATTCTTACGAGCAGTACTTC.

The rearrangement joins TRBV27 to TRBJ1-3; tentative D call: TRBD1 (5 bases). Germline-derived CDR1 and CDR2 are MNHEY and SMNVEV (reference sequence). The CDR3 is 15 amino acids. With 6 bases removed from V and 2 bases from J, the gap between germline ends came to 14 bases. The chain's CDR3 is CASSKHTGAGNTIYF. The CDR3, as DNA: TGTGCCAGCAGCAAACATACAGGAGCTGGAAACACCATATATTTT.

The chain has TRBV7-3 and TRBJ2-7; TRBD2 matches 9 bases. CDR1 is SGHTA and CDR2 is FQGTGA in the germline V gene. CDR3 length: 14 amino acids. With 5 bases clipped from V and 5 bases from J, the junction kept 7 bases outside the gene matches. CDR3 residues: CASSIIAGVDEQYF. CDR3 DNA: TGTGCCAGCAGCATCATAGCGGGAGTTGACGAGCAGTACTTC. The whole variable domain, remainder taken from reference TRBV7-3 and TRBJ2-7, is GAGVSQTPSNKVTEKGKYVELRCDPISGHTALYWYRQSLGQGPEFLIYFQGTGAADDSGLPNDRFFAVRPEGSVSTLKIQRTERGDSAVYLCASSIIAGVDEQYFGPGTRLTVT.

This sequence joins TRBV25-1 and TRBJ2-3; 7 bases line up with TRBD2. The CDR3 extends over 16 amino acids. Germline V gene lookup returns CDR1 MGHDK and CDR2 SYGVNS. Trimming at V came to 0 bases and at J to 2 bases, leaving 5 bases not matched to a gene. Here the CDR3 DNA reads TGTGCCAGCAGTGAATACCAGCGGGATAACACAGATACGCAGTATTTT. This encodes CASSEYQRDNTDTQYF.

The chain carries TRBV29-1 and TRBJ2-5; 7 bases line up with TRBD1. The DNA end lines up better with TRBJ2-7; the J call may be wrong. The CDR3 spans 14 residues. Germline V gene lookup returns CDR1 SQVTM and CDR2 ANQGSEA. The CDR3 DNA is TGCAGCGTTGAAGATGGACAGGCATCCTACGAGCAGTACTTC. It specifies CSVEDGQASYEQYF.

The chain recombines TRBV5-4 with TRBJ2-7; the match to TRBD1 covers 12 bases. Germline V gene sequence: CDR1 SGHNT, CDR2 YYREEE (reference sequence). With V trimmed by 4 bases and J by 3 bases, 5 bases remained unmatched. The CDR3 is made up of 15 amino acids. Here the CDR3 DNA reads TGTGCCAGCAGCGGGACAGGGGGCCCTGACTACGAGCAGTACTTC. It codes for CASSGTGGPDYEQYF. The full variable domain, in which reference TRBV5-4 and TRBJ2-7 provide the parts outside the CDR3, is ETGVTQSPTHLIKTRGQQVTLRCSSQSGHNTVSWYQQALGQGPQFIFQYYREEENGRGNFPPRFSGLQFPNYSSELNVNALELDDSALYLCASSGTGGPDYEQYFGPGTRLTVT.

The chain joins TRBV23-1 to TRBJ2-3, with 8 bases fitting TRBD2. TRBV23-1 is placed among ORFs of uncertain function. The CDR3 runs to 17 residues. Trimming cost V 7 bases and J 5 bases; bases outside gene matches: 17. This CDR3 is CASKSGPAREAGDTQYF. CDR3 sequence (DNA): TGCGCCAGCAAATCGGGGCCTGCGCGGGAGGCAGGAGATACGCAGTATTTT.

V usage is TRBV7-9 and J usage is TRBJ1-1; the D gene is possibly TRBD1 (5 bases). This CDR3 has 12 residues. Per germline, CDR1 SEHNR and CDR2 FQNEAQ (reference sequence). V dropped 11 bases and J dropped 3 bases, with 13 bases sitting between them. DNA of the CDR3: TGTGCCGGAGTACAGGTCTACACTGAAGCTTTCTTT. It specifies CAGVQVYTEAFF. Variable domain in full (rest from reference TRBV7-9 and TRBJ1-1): DTGVSQNPRHKITKRGQNVTFRCDPISEHNRLYWYRQTLGQGPEFLTYFQNEAQLEKSRLLSDRFSAERPKGSFSTLEIQRTEQGDSAMYLCAGVQVYTEAFFGQGTRLTVV.

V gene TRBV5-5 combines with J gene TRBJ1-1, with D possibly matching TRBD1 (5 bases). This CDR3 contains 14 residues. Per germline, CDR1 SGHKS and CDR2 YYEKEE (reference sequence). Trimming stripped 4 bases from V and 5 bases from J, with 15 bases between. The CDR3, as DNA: TGTGCCAGCAGCCCGGTGGGGGGGAAGACTGAAGCTTTCTTT. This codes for CASSPVGGKTEAFF.

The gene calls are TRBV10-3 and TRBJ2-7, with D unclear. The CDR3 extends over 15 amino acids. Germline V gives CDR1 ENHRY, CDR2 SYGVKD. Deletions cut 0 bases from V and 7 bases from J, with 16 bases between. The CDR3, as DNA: TGTGCCATCAGTGAGTCTGTAGCTGACCTTAAAGAGCAGTACTTC. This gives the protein CAISESVADLKEQYF.

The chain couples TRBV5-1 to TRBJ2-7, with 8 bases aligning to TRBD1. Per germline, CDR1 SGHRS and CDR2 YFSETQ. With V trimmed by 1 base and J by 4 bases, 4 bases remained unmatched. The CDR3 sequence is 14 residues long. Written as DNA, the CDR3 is TGCGCCAGCAGCTTGAGACAGGGGTGGTACGAGCAGTACTTC. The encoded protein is CASSLRQGWYEQYF.

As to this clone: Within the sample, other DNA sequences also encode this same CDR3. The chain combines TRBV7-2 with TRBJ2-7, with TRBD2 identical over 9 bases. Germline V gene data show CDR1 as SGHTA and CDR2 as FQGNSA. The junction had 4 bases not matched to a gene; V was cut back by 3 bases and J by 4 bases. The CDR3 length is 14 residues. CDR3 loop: CASSLGLAGYEQYF. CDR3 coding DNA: TGTGCCAGCAGCTTGGGACTAGCCGGGTACGAGCAGTACTTC.

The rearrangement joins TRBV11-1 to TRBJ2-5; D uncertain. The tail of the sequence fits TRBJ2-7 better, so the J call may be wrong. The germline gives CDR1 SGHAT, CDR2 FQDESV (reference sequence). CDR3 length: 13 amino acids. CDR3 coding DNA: TGTGCCAGCAGCGTGGCAGCCTCCTACGAGCAGTACTTC. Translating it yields CASSVAASYEQYF.

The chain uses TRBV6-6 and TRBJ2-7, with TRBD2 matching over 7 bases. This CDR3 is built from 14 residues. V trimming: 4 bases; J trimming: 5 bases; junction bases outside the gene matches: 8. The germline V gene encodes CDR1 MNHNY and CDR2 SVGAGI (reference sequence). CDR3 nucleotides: TGTGCCAGCAGTTTTACAACGGGAGGAGACGAGCAGTACTTC. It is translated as CASSFTTGGDEQYF.

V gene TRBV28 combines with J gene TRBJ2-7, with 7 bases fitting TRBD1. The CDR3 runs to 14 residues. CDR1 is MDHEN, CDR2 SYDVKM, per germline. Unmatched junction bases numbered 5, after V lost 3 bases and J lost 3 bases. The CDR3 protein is CASSFSQGVYEQYF. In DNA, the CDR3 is TGTGCCAGCAGTTTTTCGCAGGGGGTCTACGAGCAGTACTTC.

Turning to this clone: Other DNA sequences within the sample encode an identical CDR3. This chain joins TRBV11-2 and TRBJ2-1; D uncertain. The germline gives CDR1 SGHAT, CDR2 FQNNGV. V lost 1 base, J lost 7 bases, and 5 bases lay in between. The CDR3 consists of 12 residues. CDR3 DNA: TGTGCCAGCAGCTTAGGGCGGAATGAGCAGTTCTTC. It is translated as CASSLGRNEQFF. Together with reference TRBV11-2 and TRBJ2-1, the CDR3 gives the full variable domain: EAGVAQSPRYKIIEKRQSVAFWCNPISGHATLYWYQQILGQGPKLLIQFQNNGVVDDSQLPKDRFSAERLKGVDSTLKIQPAKLEDSAVYLCASSLGRNEQFFGPGTRLTVL.

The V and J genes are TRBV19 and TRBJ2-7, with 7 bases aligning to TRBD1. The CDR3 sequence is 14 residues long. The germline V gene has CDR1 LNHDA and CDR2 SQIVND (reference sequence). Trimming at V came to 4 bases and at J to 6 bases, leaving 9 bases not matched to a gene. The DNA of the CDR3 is TGTGCCAGTAGTACGCAGACAGGGTATGGCGAGCAGTACTTC. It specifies CASSTQTGYGEQYF.

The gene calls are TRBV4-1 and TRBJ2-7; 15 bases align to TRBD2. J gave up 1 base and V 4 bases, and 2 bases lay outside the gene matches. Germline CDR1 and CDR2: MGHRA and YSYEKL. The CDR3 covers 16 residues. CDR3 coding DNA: TGCGCCAGCAGCCTGGGGACTAGCGGGAGGTCCTACGAGCAGTACTTC. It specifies CASSLGTSGRSYEQYF.

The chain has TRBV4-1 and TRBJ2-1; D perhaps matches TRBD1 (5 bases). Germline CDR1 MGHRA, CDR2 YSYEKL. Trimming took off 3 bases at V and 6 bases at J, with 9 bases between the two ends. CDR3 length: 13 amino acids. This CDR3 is CASSQTVFNEQFF. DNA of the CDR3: TGCGCCAGCAGCCAGACAGTTTTCAATGAGCAGTTCTTC.

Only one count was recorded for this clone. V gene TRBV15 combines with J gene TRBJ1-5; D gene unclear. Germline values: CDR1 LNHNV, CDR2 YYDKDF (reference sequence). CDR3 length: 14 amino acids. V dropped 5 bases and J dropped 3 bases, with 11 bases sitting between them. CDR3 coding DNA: TGTGCCACCAGCCGGAGGGATCTCAATCAGCCCCAGCATTTT. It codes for CATSRRDLNQPQHF.

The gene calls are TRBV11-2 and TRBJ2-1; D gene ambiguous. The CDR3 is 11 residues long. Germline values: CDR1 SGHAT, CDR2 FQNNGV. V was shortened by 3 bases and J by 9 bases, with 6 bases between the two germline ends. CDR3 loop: CASSFVGEQFF. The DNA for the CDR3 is TGTGCCAGCAGCTTTGTGGGTGAGCAGTTCTTC.

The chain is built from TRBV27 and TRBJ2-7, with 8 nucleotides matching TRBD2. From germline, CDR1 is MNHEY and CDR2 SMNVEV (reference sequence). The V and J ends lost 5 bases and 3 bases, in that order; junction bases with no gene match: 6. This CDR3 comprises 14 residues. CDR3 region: CASSPAGDFYEQYF. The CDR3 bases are TGTGCCAGCAGTCCAGCGGGAGATTTCTACGAGCAGTACTTC.